Listed below are T cell receptor beta chains from one sample, sequenced in a study of CXCR3-negative and CXCR3-positive naive CD8 T cells. TCRdb reanalyzed the 5' RACE reads and collapses them to one entry per CDR3 protein, without DNA. The sample table includes tens of thousands of distinct CDR3 sequences. Sequenced material: naive CXCR3+ CD8+ T cells from blood. The origin of the receptors is a human donor in good health. Some clones in this sample may be carry-over from other donors' samples. CDR3s include the opening cysteine and the closing phenylalanine or tryptophan.

j_call,v_call,cdr3_aa
TRBJ2-7,TRBV28,CASSQRTSGNYEQYF
TRBJ2-1,TRBV29-1,CSVPGAVSYNEQFF
TRBJ1-4,TRBV13,CASSPRQSNEKLFF
TRBJ1-2,TRBV12-3/TRBV12-4,CASSPGGGRDGYTF
TRBJ2-7,TRBV6-5,CASRPGTGGDEQYF
TRBJ2-7,TRBV7-9,CASSLSARAYEQYF
TRBJ1-1,TRBV5-6,CASRNNPKNTEAFF
TRBJ2-3,TRBV3-1,CASSLTSGAHTQYF
TRBJ2-7,TRBV7-9,CASSGSYEQYF
TRBJ1-1,TRBV6-2/TRBV6-3,CAGATKENTEAFF
TRBJ2-2,TRBV6-2/TRBV6-3,CASSDRGLAGAGELFF
TRBJ1-4,TRBV6-5,CASSYSQSSTEKLFF
TRBJ1-1,TRBV13,CASSLGAEVNTEAFF
TRBJ2-3,TRBV9,CASNPGSSLTDTQYF
TRBJ2-1,TRBV29-1,CSGHRVDEQFF
TRBJ1-4,TRBV29-1,CSAKGGGNNEKLFF
TRBJ2-1,TRBV27,CASRKGGLSEFF
TRBJ2-7,TRBV27,CASSLSAPSYEQYF
TRBJ2-7,TRBV20-1,CSATPGTKTYEQYF
TRBJ1-5,TRBV12-3/TRBV12-4,CASSTGEGYSNQPQHF
TRBJ2-1,TRBV14,CASSQDSAGISGGEQFF
TRBJ2-1,TRBV3-1,CASSPSGELSYNEQFF
TRBJ2-7,TRBV7-9,CASSLEPGQGSYEQYF
TRBJ2-5,TRBV13,CASSSRQGRETQYF
TRBJ2-1,TRBV20-1,CSASGSTYNEQFF
TRBJ1-2,TRBV3-1,CASSPSDGNYGYTF
TRBJ2-7,TRBV20-1,CSASDGGGFYEQYF
TRBJ2-2,TRBV4-2,CASSQGGLAVNGELFF
TRBJ2-1,TRBV12-3/TRBV12-4,CASSGGTSGLSSYNEQFF
TRBJ2-7,TRBV27,CASSPRGSASYEQYF
TRBJ2-1,TRBV12-3/TRBV12-4,CASSPEYNEQFF
TRBJ2-7,TRBV6-5,CASSYPTTLAGGEYEQYF
TRBJ2-2,TRBV6-1,CASTPLAGVILGTGELFF
TRBJ1-1,TRBV7-9,CASTNSGINTEAFF
TRBJ2-1,TRBV12-3/TRBV12-4,CASRGEEIDEQFF
TRBJ2-1,TRBV6-2/TRBV6-3,CASTRPHSGRRDNEQFF
TRBJ2-3,TRBV12-3/TRBV12-4,CASSYGQGESDTQYF
TRBJ2-7,TRBV7-9,CASSPDARDRGPYEQYF